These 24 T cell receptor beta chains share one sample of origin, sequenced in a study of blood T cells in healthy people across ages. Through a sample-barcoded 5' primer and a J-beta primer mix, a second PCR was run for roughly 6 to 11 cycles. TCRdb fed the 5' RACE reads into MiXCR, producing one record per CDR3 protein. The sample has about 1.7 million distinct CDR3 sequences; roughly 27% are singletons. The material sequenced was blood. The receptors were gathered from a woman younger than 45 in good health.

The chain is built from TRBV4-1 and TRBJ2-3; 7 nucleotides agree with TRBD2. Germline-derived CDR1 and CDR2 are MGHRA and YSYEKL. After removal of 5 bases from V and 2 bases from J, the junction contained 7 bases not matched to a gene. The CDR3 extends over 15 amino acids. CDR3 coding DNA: TGCGCCAGCAGCGTCCGACTAGCAACCACAGATACGCAGTATTTT. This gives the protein CASSVRLATTDTQYF.

CDR3 protein: CASSEELGLEESQYF. CDR3 DNA sequence: TGTGCCAGCAGTGAGGAGTTAGGTCTTGAGGAGTCCCAGTACTTC. The chain carries TRBV2 and TRBJ2-4; D not certain. Trimming took 3 bases from V and 13 from J, leaving 22 bases between them. This CDR3 spans 15 amino acids. The germline V gene has CDR1 SNHLY and CDR2 FYNNEI.

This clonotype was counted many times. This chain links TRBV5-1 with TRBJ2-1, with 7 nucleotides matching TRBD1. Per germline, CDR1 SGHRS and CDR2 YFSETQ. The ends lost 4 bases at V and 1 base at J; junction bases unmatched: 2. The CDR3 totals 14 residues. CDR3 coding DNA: TGCGCCAGCAGCCTGGACAGGTCCTACAATGAGCAGTTCTTC. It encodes CASSLDRSYNEQFF.

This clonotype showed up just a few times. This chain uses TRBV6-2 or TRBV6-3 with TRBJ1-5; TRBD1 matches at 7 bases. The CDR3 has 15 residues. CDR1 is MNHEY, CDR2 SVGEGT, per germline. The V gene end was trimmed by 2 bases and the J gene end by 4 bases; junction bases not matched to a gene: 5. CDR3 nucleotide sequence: TGTGCCAGCAGTTACGGGACAGCGATTAATCAGCCCCAGCATTTT. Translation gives CASSYGTAINQPQHF.

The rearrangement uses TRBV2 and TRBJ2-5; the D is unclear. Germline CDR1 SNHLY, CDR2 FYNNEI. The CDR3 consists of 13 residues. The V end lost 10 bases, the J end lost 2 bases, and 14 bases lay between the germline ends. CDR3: CAITLGGQETQYF. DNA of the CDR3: TGTGCCATAACTTTGGGCGGTCAAGAGACCCAGTACTTC.

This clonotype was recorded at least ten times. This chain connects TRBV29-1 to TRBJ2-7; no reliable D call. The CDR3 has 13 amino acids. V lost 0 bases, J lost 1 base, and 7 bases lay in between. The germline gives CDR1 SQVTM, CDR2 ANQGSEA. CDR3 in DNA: TGCAGCGTTGAAGAGGGCCAGTCCTACGAGCAGTACTTC. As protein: CSVEEGQSYEQYF.

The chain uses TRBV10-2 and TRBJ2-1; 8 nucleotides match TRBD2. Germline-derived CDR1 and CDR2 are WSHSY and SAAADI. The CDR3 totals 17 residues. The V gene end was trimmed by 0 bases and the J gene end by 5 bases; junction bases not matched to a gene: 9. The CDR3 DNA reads TGCGCCAGCAGTGAGTCGACTCGGGCGGGGGGAGACAATGAGCAGTTCTTC. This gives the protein CASSESTRAGGDNEQFF.

CDR3 nucleotide sequence: TGTGCCAGCAGTAGGACGGGGGGAAGCACAGATACGCAGTATTTT. Translated, it gives CASSRTGGSTDTQYF. The chain carries TRBV12-3 or TRBV12-4 and TRBJ2-3; 7 bases are a match to TRBD2. Trimming at V came to 5 bases and at J to 0 bases, leaving 5 bases not matched to a gene. The CDR3 is 15 residues long.

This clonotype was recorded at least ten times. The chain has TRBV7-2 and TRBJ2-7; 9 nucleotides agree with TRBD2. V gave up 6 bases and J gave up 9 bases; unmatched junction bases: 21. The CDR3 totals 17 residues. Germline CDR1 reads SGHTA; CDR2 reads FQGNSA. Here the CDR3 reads CASRWFLNSGRPYWQYF. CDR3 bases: TGTGCCAGCAGGTGGTTCCTAAACAGCGGGAGGCCCTACTGGCAGTACTTC. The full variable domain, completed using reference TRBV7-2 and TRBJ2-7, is GAGVSQSPSNKVTEKGKDVELRCDPISGHTALYWYRQSLGQGLEFLIYFQGNSAPDKSGLPSDRFSAERTGGSVSTLTIQRTQQEDSAVYLCASRWFLNSGRPYWQYFGPGTRLTVT.

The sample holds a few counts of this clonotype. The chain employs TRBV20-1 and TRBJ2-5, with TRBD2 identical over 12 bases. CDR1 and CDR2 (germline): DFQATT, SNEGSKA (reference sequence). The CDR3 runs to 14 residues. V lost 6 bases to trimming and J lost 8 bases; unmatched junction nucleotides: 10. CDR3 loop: CSARLAGARDTQYF. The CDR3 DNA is TGCAGTGCCCGACTAGCGGGAGCGAGGGATACCCAGTACTTC.

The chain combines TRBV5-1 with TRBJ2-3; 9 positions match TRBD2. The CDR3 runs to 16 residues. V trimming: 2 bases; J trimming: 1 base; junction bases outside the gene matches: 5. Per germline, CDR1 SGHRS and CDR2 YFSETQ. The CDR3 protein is CASSLLSSGGTDTQYF. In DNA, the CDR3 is TGCGCCAGCAGCTTATTGTCTAGCGGGGGCACAGATACGCAGTATTTT.

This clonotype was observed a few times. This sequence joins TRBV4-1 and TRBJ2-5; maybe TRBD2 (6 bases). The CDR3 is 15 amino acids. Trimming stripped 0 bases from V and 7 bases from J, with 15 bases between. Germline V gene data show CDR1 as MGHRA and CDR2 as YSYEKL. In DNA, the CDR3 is TGCGCCAGCAGCCAAGATAGGAACGTGCGGGGGACCCAGTACTTC. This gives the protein CASSQDRNVRGTQYF.

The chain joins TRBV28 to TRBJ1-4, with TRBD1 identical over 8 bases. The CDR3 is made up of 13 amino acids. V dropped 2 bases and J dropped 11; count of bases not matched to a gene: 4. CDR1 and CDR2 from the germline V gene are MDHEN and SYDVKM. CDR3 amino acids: CASSLQGARKLFF. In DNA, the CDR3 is TGTGCCAGCAGTTTACAGGGGGCGAGGAAACTGTTTTTT.

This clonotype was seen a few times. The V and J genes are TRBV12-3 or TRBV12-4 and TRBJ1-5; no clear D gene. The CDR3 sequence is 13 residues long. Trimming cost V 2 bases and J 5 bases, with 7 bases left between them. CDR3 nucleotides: TGTGCCAGCAGTTTATCATCGGATCAGCCCCAGCATTTT. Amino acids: CASSLSSDQPQHF.

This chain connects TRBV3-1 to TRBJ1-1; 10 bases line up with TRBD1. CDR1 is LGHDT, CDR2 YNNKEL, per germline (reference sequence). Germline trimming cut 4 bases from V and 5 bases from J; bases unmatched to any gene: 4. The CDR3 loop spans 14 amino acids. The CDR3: CASSPDRGATEAFF. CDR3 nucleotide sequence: TGTGCCAGCAGCCCGGACAGGGGGGCAACTGAAGCTTTCTTT.

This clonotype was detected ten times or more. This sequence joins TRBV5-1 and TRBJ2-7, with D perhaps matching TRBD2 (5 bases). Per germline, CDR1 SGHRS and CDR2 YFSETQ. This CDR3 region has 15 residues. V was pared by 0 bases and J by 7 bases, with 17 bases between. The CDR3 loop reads CASSLVVARSGEQYF. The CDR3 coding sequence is TGCGCCAGCAGCTTGGTGGTCGCAAGGTCGGGAGAGCAGTACTTC.

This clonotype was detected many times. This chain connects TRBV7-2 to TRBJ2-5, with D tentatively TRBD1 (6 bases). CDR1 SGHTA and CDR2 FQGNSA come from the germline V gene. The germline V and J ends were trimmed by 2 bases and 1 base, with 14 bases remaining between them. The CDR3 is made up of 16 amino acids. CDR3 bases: TGTGCCAGCAGCTTATTGCCGGACAGCCTCCAAGAGACCCAGTACTTC. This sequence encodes CASSLLPDSLQETQYF.

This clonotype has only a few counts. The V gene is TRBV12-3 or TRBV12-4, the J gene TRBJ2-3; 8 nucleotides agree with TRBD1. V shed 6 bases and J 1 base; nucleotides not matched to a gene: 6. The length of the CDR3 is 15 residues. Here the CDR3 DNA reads TGTGCCAGCAGCACCACGACAGGGGGCACAGATACGCAGTATTTT. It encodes CASSTTTGGTDTQYF.

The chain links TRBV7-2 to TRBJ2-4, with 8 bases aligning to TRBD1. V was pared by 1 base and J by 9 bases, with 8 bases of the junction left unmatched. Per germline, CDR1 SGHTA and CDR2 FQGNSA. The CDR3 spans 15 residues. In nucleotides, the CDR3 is TGTGCCAGCAGCTTAGACAGGGGGGCCCGAAGCATTCAGTACTTC. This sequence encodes CASSLDRGARSIQYF. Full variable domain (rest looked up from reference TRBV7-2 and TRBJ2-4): GAGVSQSPSNKVTEKGKDVELRCDPISGHTALYWYRQSLGQGLEFLIYFQGNSAPDKSGLPSDRFSAERTGGSVSTLTIQRTQQEDSAVYLCASSLDRGARSIQYFGAGTRLSVL.

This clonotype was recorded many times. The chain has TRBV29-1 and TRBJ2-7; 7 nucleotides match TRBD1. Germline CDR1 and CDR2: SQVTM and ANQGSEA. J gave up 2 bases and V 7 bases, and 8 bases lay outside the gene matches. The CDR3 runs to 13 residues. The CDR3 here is CSAQGVGTYEQYF. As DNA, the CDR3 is TGCAGCGCTCAGGGGGTAGGCACCTACGAGCAGTACTTC.

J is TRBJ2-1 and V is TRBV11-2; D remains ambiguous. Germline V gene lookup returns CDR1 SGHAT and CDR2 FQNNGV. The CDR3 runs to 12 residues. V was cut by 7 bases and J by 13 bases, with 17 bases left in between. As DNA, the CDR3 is TGTGCCAGCACCAATAGGGAAGAGACCCAGTTCTTC. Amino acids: CASTNREETQFF. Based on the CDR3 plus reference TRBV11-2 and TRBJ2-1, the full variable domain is EAGVAQSPRYKIIEKRQSVAFWCNPISGHATLYWYQQILGQGPKLLIQFQNNGVVDDSQLPKDRFSAERLKGVDSTLKIQPAKLEDSAVYLCASTNREETQFFGPGTRLTVL.

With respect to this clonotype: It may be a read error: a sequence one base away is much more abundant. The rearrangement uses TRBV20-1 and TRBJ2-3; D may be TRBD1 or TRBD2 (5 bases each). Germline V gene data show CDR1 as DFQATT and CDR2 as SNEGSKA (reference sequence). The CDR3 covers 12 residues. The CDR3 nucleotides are TGCAGGGCTATTGCGAGGGGAGATACGCAGTATTTT. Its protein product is CRAIARGDTQYF.

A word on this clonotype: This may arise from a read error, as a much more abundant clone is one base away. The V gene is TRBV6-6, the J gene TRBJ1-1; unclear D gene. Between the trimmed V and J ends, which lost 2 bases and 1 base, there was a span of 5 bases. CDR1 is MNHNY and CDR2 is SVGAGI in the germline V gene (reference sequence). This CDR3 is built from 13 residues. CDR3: CASSYMENTEAFF. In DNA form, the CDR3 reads TGTGCCAGCAGTTACATGGAGAACACTGAAGCTTTCTTT.

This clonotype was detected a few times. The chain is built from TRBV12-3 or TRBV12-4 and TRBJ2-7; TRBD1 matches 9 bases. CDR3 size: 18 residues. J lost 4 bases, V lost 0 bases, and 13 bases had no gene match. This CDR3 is CASSLALGQGGGPYEQYF. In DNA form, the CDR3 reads TGTGCCAGCAGTTTAGCGCTGGGACAGGGTGGGGGGCCTTACGAGCAGTACTTC.